These 15 T cell receptor beta chains share one sample of origin, sequenced in a study of blood T cell repertoires in COVID-19. The protocol was immunoSEQ multiplex PCR, while the TCRdb copy is restricted to in-frame clones and leaves out a portion. The sample carries approximately 280,000 clones, roughly 80% recorded once. The sequenced sample consisted of PBMCs or T cells enriched from blood (not recorded which). The receptors stem from a man in his forties who had been exposed to COVID-19.

This clone has a single count. The chain couples TRBV18 to TRBJ2-7, with 8 nucleotides matching TRBD2. The germline V gene has CDR1 KGHSH and CDR2 LQKENI. Germline trimming cut 2 bases from V and 3 bases from J; bases unmatched to any gene: 3. This CDR3 contains 14 residues. CDR3: CASSPGTRGYEQYF. In nucleotides, the CDR3 is TGTGCCAGCTCACCAGGGACTAGGGGCTACGAGCAGTACTTC.

The V and J genes are TRBV29-1 and TRBJ1-4, with a possible D match to TRBD1 (5 bases). Per germline, CDR1 SQVTM and CDR2 ANQGSEA. V lost 7 bases and J 16 bases, leaving 10 bases between the germline ends. This CDR3 is 8 amino acids long. The CDR3 region has the DNA TGCAGCGCCCCCGGGGGGTTTTTT. It translates to CSAPGGFF. The full variable domain, with the rest looked up from reference TRBV29-1 and TRBJ1-4, is SAVISQKPSRDICQRGTSLTIQCQVDSQVTMMFWYRQQPGQSLTLIATANQGSEATYESGFVIDKFPISRPNLTFSTLTVSNMSPEDSSIYLCSAPGGFFGSGTQLSVL.

The chain uses TRBV6-1 and TRBJ2-1, with 7 bases matching TRBD2. Germline V gives CDR1 MNHNS, CDR2 SASEGT. The junction had 5 bases not matched to a gene; V was cut back by 0 bases and J by 15 bases. The CDR3 sequence is 12 residues long. As DNA, the CDR3 is TGTGCCAGCAGTGAAGCGCGCGGGAGTGGGTTCTTC. Translated, it gives CASSEARGSGFF.

The gene calls are TRBV6-5 and TRBJ1-3; unclear D gene. V gave up 2 bases and J gave up 0 bases, with 8 bases separating them. This CDR3 spans 15 amino acids. Looked up from germline, CDR1 is MNHEY and CDR2 is SVGAGI. The CDR3 here is CASSYDGDSGNTIYF. The CDR3 DNA is TGTGCCAGCAGTTACGATGGAGACTCTGGAAACACCATATATTTT.

This clone showed up just a few times. The J gene is TRBJ2-1, the V gene TRBV5-1; D uncertain. Trimming stripped 2 bases from V and 6 bases from J, with 3 bases between. Germline CDR1 is SGHRS and CDR2 is YFSETQ. CDR3 length: 11 residues. The CDR3 region is CASSFSNEQFF. CDR3 DNA sequence: TGCGCCAGCAGCTTCTCCAATGAGCAGTTCTTC.

This clone showed up just once. The chain has TRBV27 and TRBJ2-5; D unresolved. V was trimmed by 5 bases and J by 1 base, leaving 8 bases between them. The CDR3 runs 13 residues. Germline V lookup: CDR1 MNHEY, CDR2 SMNVEV (reference sequence). The chain's CDR3 is CASSEYGQETQYF. For the CDR3, the DNA is TGTGCCAGCAGTGAGTACGGCCAAGAGACCCAGTACTTC.

The chain links TRBV30 to TRBJ1-2; D not certain. Germline-derived CDR1 and CDR2 are GTSNPN and SVGIG (reference sequence). CDR3 length: 12 amino acids. The ends were cut back, 4 bases at V and 14 bases at J, with 20 bases in the middle. The CDR3 region has the DNA TGTGCCTGGACCGCGCCCTTACGACACCAGACCTTC. Translation gives CAWTAPLRHQTF.

The chain carries TRBV3-1 (or the pseudogene TRBV3-2) and TRBJ1-5; 7 bases fit TRBD1. Germline CDR1 and CDR2: LGHDT and YNNKEL (reference sequence). The ends lost 4 bases at V and 1 base at J; junction bases unmatched: 4. This CDR3 is built from 15 residues. CDR3 DNA sequence: TGTGCCAGCAGCCCAACAGGGGTGAGCAATCAGCCCCAGCATTTT. Amino acid sequence: CASSPTGVSNQPQHF.

The V and J genes are TRBV5-1 and TRBJ2-1; 7 positions match TRBD2. This CDR3 is 14 amino acids long. Per germline, CDR1 SGHRS and CDR2 YFSETQ. Unmatched junction bases numbered 8, after V lost 6 bases and J lost 5 bases. CDR3 amino acids: CASKLAGRDNEQFF. The CDR3 region has the DNA TGCGCCAGCAAGCTAGCAGGGAGGGACAATGAGCAGTTCTTC.

The chain's CDR3 is CASSPLSSTDTQYF. The DNA for the CDR3 is TGTGCCAGCAGTCCCTTGTCTAGTACAGATACGCAGTATTTT. The genes are TRBV2 and TRBJ2-3; D is unresolved. This CDR3 contains 14 residues. CDR1 and CDR2 (germline): SNHLY, FYNNEI. The V end lost 5 bases, the J end lost 3 bases, and 12 bases lay between the germline ends. The full variable domain, in which reference TRBV2 and TRBJ2-3 provide the parts outside the CDR3, is EPEVTQTPSHQVTQMGQEVILRCVPISNHLYFYWYRQILGQKVEFLVSFYNNEISEKSEIFDDQFSVERPDGSNFTLKIRSTKLEDSAMYFCASSPLSSTDTQYFGPGTRLTVL.

The chain recombines TRBV6-5 with TRBJ2-2, with D perhaps TRBD1 (6 bases). V lost 6 bases, J lost 3 bases, and 14 bases lay in between. The CDR3 contains 15 residues. Per the germline V gene, CDR1 is MNHEY and CDR2 is SVGAGI. This chain's CDR3 is CASSQGQTYTGELFF. CDR3 DNA sequence: TGTGCCAGCAGCCAAGGACAGACCTACACCGGGGAGCTGTTTTTT.

The chain is built from TRBV6-5 and TRBJ2-7; 9 bases align to TRBD2. The CDR3 runs 14 residues. The trim removed 5 bases at V and 2 bases at J, leaving 4 bases unmatched. In germline, CDR1 is MNHEY, CDR2 SVGAGI. CDR3 sequence: CASSPRTSAYEQYF. As DNA, the CDR3 is TGTGCCAGCAGTCCACGGACTAGCGCCTACGAGCAGTACTTC.

The chain combines TRBV2 with TRBJ1-5; 7 bases align to TRBD1. CDR1 SNHLY and CDR2 FYNNEI come from the germline V gene. With V trimmed by 4 bases and J by 7 bases, 4 bases remained unmatched. The CDR3 covers 13 residues. CDR3 nucleotides: TGTGCCAGCAGTGGACAGGGTGTACAGCCCCAGCATTTT. Amino acid sequence: CASSGQGVQPQHF.

Only one count was recorded for this clone. This chain connects TRBV7-2 to TRBJ1-6, with D possibly TRBD1 on 5 matching bases. Germline CDR1 and CDR2: SGHTA and FQGNSA. V was clipped by 3 bases and J by 8 bases, with 11 bases between them. The CDR3 consists of 14 residues. The CDR3 sequence: CASSLSGTDSPLHF. CDR3 bases: TGTGCCAGCAGCTTGTCAGGGACTGATTCACCCCTCCACTTT.

This clone was seen once. The chain links TRBV11-2 to TRBJ2-3, with TRBD1 identical over 11 bases. CDR3 length equals 15 residues. Trimming took 3 bases from V and 3 from J; bases not matched to a gene: 2. CDR1 and CDR2 (germline): SGHAT, FQNNGV. CDR3 region: CASSFGQGATDTQYF. CDR3 nucleotide sequence: TGTGCCAGCAGCTTCGGACAGGGGGCAACAGATACGCAGTATTTT.